This T cell receptor (beta chain) was obtained from a study of blood T cell repertoires in COVID-19. Overall study context: T cells, B-cell-depleted T cells, or PBMCs provided the cDNA or gDNA that served as material.

The data were produced by immunoSEQ multiplex PCR, yet TCRdb's version contains in-frame clones alone and is incomplete. The sample consists of roughly 200,000 clones, around 88% of them appearing once. The CDR3 has 14 residues. Trimming took off 6 bases at V and 2 bases at J, with 14 bases between the two ends. Germline CDR1 reads KGHSH; CDR2 reads LQKENI. This clone appeared once. The chain joins TRBV18 to TRBJ2-7; possibly TRBD1 for D (6 bases). The sequenced sample was peripheral blood. This clonotype was obtained from a woman under 40 with acute or convalescent COVID-19. The CDR3 DNA is TGTGCCAGCTCGCCGAAACAGGGCACCTACGAGCAGTACTTC. It translates to CASSPKQGTYEQYF.